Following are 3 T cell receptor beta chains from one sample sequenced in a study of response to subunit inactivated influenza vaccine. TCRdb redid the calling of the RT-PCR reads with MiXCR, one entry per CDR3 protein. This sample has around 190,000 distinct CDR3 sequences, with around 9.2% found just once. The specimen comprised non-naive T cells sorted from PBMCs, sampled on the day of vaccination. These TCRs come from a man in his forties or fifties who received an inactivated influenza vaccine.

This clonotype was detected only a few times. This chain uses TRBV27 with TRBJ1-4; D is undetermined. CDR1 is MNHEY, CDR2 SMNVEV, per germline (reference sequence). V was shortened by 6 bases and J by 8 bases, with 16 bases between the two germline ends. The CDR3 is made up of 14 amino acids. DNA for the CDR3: TGTGCCAGCAGACCGCCAGGAGACCGGGAAAAACTGTTTTTT. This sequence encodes CASRPPGDREKLFF.

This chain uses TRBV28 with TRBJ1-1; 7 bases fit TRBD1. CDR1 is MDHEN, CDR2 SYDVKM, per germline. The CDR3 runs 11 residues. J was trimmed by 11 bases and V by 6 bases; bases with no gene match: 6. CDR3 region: CASSPGGGAFF. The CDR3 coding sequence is TGTGCCAGCAGCCCAGGGGGTGGTGCTTTCTTT. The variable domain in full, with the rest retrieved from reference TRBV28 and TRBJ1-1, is DVKVTQSSRYLVKRTGEKVFLECVQDMDHENMFWYRQDPGLGLRLIYFSYDVKMKEKGDIPEGYSVSREKKERFSLILESASTNQTSMYLCASSPGGGAFFGQGTRLTVV.

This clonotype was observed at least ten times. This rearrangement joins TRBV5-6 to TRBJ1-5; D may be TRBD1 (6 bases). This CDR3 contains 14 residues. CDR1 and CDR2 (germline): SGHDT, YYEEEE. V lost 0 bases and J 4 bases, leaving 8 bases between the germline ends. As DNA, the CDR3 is TGTGCCAGCAGCTTGGCACAGGGAAATCAGCCCCAGCATTTT. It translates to CASSLAQGNQPQHF.